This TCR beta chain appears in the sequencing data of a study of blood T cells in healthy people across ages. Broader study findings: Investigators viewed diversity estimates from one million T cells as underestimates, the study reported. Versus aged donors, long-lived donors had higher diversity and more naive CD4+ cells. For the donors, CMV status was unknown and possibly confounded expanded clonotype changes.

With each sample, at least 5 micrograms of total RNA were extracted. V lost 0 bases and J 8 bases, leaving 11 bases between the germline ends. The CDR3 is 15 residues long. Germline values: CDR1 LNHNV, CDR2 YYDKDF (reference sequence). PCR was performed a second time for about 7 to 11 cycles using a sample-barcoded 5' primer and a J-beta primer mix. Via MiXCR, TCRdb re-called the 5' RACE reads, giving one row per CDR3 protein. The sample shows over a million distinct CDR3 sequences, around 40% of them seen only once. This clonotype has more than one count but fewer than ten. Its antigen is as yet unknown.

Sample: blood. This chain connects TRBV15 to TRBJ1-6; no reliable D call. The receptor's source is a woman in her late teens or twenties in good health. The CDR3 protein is CATSRDSTRYSPLHF. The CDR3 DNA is TGTGCCACCAGCAGAGATTCAACGCGGTATTCACCCCTCCACTTT.